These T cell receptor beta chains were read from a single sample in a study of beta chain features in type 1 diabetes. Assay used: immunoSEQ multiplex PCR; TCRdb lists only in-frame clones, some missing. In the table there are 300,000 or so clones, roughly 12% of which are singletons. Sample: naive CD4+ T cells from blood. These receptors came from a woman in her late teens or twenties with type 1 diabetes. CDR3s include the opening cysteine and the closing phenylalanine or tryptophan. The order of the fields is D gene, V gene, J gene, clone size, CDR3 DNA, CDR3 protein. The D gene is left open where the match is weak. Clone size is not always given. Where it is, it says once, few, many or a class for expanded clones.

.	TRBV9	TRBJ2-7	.	TGTGCCAGCAGCCCCCGGCAGGGAACCACCTACGAGCAGTACTTC	CASSPRQGTTYEQYF
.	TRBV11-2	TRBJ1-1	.	TGTGCCAGCAGCTTGCAGGGGAACACTGAAGCTTTCTTT	CASSLQGNTEAFF
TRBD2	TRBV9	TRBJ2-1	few	TGTGCCAGCAGCGCCTCCGGGACTAGCGGGTTATATGAGCAGTTCTTC	CASSASGTSGLYEQFF
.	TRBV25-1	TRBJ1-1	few	TGTGCCAGCAGTTCCCAGGGCGTTGTGAACACTGAAGCTTTCTTT	CASSSQGVVNTEAFF
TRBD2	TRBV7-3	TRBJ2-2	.	TGTGCCAGCAGCTTAACGGGACTAGCGGGCACCGGGGAGCTGTTTTTT	CASSLTGLAGTGELFF
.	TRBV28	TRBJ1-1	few	TGTGCCAGCAGTCGGAGGGTGAACACTGAAGCTTTCTTT	CASSRRVNTEAFF
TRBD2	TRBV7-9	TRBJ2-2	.	TGTGCCAGCACCAAACTAGCGGGAGACGTATTCGGGGAGCTGTTTTTT	CASTKLAGDVFGELFF
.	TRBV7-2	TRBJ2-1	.	TGTGCCAGCAGCCAATACTCGACAGGTTACAATGAGCAGTTCTTC	CASSQYSTGYNEQFF
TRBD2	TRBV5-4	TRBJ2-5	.	TGTGCCAGCACCAAGGCGGCTAGCGGACAAGAGACCCAGTACTTC	CASTKAASGQETQYF
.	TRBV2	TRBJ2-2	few	TGTGCCAGCAGTGAAGGACGAACAGGTAGAAACACCGGGGAGCTGTTTTTT	CASSEGRTGRNTGELFF
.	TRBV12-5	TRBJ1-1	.	TGTGCTTCCCAGAAACCCCCCGGAGCCGGCGCTTTCTTT	CASQKPPGAGAFF
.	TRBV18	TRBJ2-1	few	TGTGCCAGCTCACCACCCGGATCATCGGGTGAGCAGTTCTTC	CASSPPGSSGEQFF
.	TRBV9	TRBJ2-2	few	TGTGCCAGCAGCTTCCGGGGGGCTAGTAACACCGGGGAGCTGTTTTTT	CASSFRGASNTGELFF
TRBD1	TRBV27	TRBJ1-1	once	TGTGCCAGCAGTTTACCCCCTAAGACAGGGTACACTGAAGCTTTCTTT	CASSLPPKTGYTEAFF